A single sample is the source of the 21 T cell receptor beta chains below, sequenced in a study of blood T cell repertoires in COVID-19. TCRdb keeps only in-frame clones here, not all; method: immunoSEQ multiplex PCR. The data contain over 300,000 clones, 70% to 90% of them singletons. The sequenced sample was peripheral blood. These receptor sequences come from a man younger than 35 who had recovered from COVID-19.

This clone was seen once. V usage is TRBV9 and J usage is TRBJ1-4, with D maybe TRBD1 (5 bases). Germline CDR1 and CDR2: SGDLS and YYNGEE. V was trimmed by 0 bases and J by 5 bases, leaving 8 bases between them. This CDR3 is built from 14 residues. This chain's CDR3 is CASSVGQQNEKLFF. The DNA for the CDR3 is TGTGCCAGCAGCGTAGGACAGCAGAATGAAAAACTGTTTTTT.

The V gene is TRBV5-6, the J gene TRBJ2-3; TRBD2 matches 7 bases. This CDR3 is 17 amino acids long. The germline V gene encodes CDR1 SGHDT and CDR2 YYEEEE. Trimming took 1 base from V and 4 from J; bases not matched to a gene: 12. The CDR3 protein is CASSLFAGGIEADTQYF. The CDR3, as DNA: TGTGCCAGCAGCTTGTTCGCCGGGGGGATAGAAGCAGATACGCAGTATTTT.

The chain joins TRBV6-6 to TRBJ2-1; maybe TRBD2 (6 bases). V was clipped by 0 bases and J by 1 base, with 10 bases between them. The germline gives CDR1 MNHNY, CDR2 SVGAGI (reference sequence). The CDR3 loop spans 16 amino acids. CDR3 sequence: CASSYSPSESYNEQFF. CDR3 coding DNA: TGTGCCAGCAGTTACTCCCCTAGCGAATCCTACAATGAGCAGTTCTTC.

This sequence joins TRBV28 and TRBJ2-7, with 7 bases fitting TRBD1. The V gene end was trimmed by 5 bases and the J gene end by 0 bases; junction bases not matched to a gene: 10. The CDR3 is 16 residues long. Germline CDR1 MDHEN, CDR2 SYDVKM. The CDR3 loop is CASSQETGRPSYEQYF. The CDR3 DNA reads as TGTGCCAGCAGTCAAGAGACAGGGCGACCCTCCTACGAGCAGTACTTC.

This chain connects TRBV19 to TRBJ2-7, with 7 bases fitting TRBD1. This CDR3 is 15 amino acids long. Germline CDR1 reads LNHDA; CDR2 reads SQIVND (reference sequence). V was clipped by 3 bases and J by 0 bases; unmatched bases: 5. The CDR3 reads CASSIQGVGSYEQYF. The CDR3 DNA is TGTGCCAGTAGTATTCAGGGGGTAGGCTCCTACGAGCAGTACTTC.

The chain uses TRBV18 and TRBJ2-7; 9 nucleotides line up with TRBD1. CDR1 is KGHSH and CDR2 is LQKENI in the germline V gene. CDR3 length equals 17 residues. V gave up 1 base and J gave up 0 bases; unmatched junction bases: 7. CDR3 in amino acids: CASSPQTGTGSSYEQYF. CDR3 nucleotides: TGTGCCAGCTCACCACAAACCGGGACAGGGAGCTCCTACGAGCAGTACTTC.

The V gene is TRBV18, the J gene TRBJ2-1; 12 positions agree with TRBD2. Looked up from germline, CDR1 is KGHSH and CDR2 is LQKENI. The CDR3 totals 16 residues. The J segment lost 8 bases and the V segment lost 3 bases, leaving 8 bases of the junction unmatched. CDR3 bases: TGTGCCAGCTCACCTATTCGAACTAGCGGGGGGTATGAGCAGTTCTTC. Its translation is CASSPIRTSGGYEQFF.

In its sample, this clone was seen a few times. The chain is built from TRBV18 and TRBJ2-7; TRBD2 agrees at 8 bases. With 6 bases clipped from V and 1 base from J, the junction kept 8 bases outside the gene matches. CDR3 size: 15 residues. Per the germline V gene, CDR1 is KGHSH and CDR2 is LQKENI. This CDR3 reads CASSPGVAGSYEQYF. The CDR3 DNA reads as TGTGCCAGCTCGCCCGGGGTAGCGGGGTCCTACGAGCAGTACTTC.

The chain employs TRBV3-1 (or the pseudogene TRBV3-2) and TRBJ2-1; a possible D gene is TRBD1 (7 bases). From germline, CDR1 is LGHDT and CDR2 YNNKEL (reference sequence). V was trimmed by 3 bases and J by 5 bases, leaving 11 bases between them. The CDR3 contains 14 residues. The CDR3 is CASSQAGQNNEQFF. The CDR3 region has the DNA TGTGCCAGCAGCCAGGCGGGACAGAACAATGAGCAGTTCTTC.

CDR3 region: CAWTGDWYGYTF. CDR3 DNA sequence: TGTGCCTGGACAGGGGATTGGTATGGCTACACCTTC. The chain combines TRBV30 with TRBJ1-2, with a possible D match to TRBD1 (6 bases). The CDR3 is 12 amino acids. V was shortened by 4 bases and J by 5 bases, with 11 bases between the two germline ends. From germline, CDR1 is GTSNPN and CDR2 SVGIG (reference sequence).

This clone was counted between two and nine times. This chain uses TRBV4-1 with TRBJ1-2; D might be TRBD1 (6 bases). Trimming stripped 0 bases from V and 7 bases from J, with 9 bases between. The CDR3 is 13 amino acids. Germline CDR1 and CDR2: MGHRA and YSYEKL. The CDR3 sequence is CASSQEGASGYTF. DNA for the CDR3: TGCGCCAGCAGCCAAGAGGGGGCGAGTGGCTACACCTTC.

This chain joins TRBV5-6 and TRBJ2-7; tentatively, D is TRBD1 (5 bases). Germline lookup yields CDR1 SGHDT and CDR2 YYEEEE. The CDR3 has 16 amino acids. Trimming left V 1 base short and J 1 base short, with 15 bases between. Here the CDR3 DNA reads TGTGCCAGCAGCTTGAGGATAGGGGTCCAATCCTACGAGCAGTACTTC. This encodes CASSLRIGVQSYEQYF.

V gene TRBV4-2 combines with J gene TRBJ2-1, with 7 bases lining up with TRBD2. V lost 0 bases to trimming and J lost 10 bases; unmatched junction nucleotides: 12. The CDR3 length is 16 residues. CDR1 and CDR2 (germline): LGHNA, YNFKEQ. CDR3 nucleotide sequence: TGTGCCAGCAGCCAAGAGGCTAGCGGCGAATTTGGGGAGCAGTTCTTC. Translation gives CASSQEASGEFGEQFF.

This rearrangement joins TRBV10-3 to TRBJ1-1; TRBD1 is a possible D gene (5 bases). The germline CDR1 and CDR2 sequences are ENHRY and SYGVKD. The CDR3 has 13 residues. V shed 10 bases and J shed 0 bases, with 12 bases lying between them. As DNA, the CDR3 is TGTGCCACTGGGGCAGGGATGAACACTGAAGCTTTCTTT. It encodes CATGAGMNTEAFF.

This clone was seen a single time. This sequence joins TRBV2 and TRBJ1-4; TRBD1 matches 7 bases. Germline V CDR1 and CDR2: SNHLY, FYNNEI. The CDR3 loop spans 14 amino acids. With 6 bases clipped from V and 2 bases from J, the junction kept 3 bases outside the gene matches. CDR3: CASRTGSTNEKLFF. The CDR3 DNA follows: TGTGCCAGCAGGACAGGGTCTACTAATGAAAAACTGTTTTTT.

This clone was counted a single time. The chain employs TRBV6-5 and TRBJ2-7, with D possibly matching TRBD1 (6 bases). The germline gives CDR1 MNHEY, CDR2 SVGAGI. The CDR3 length is 16 residues. Trimming stripped 0 bases from V and 0 bases from J, with 12 bases between. CDR3 region: CASSYSITGSSYEQYF. Here the CDR3 DNA reads TGTGCCAGCAGTTACTCGATTACAGGGAGCTCCTACGAGCAGTACTTC.

The chain employs TRBV5-6 and TRBJ2-7; 13 nucleotides match TRBD2. The V gene end was trimmed by 0 bases and the J gene end by 4 bases; junction bases not matched to a gene: 1. The CDR3 loop spans 15 amino acids. CDR1 and CDR2 (germline): SGHDT, YYEEEE. The CDR3: CASSLGGLAGYEQYF. CDR3 nucleotides: TGTGCCAGCAGCTTGGGGGGACTAGCGGGATACGAGCAGTACTTC.

This chain joins TRBV6-5 and TRBJ1-5, with a weak D call TRBD1 (6 bases). The V end was cut by 7 bases, the J end by 2 bases, with 12 bases between. Germline V gene data show CDR1 as MNHEY and CDR2 as SVGAGI. The CDR3 runs to 14 residues. CDR3 nucleotide sequence: TGTGCCAGCATACAGGGCCGCGGCAATCAGCCCCAGCATTTT. Residues: CASIQGRGNQPQHF.

This chain connects TRBV10-3 to TRBJ2-1; 9 nucleotides agree with TRBD2. The CDR3 is 17 residues long. Trimming removed 0 bases from V and 1 base from J; junction bases left unmatched: 4. Per the germline V gene, CDR1 is ENHRY and CDR2 is SYGVKD. CDR3 nucleotides: TGTGCCATCAGTGAGTCCGGGACTAGCCTTTCCTACAATGAGCAGTTCTTC. Its translation: CAISESGTSLSYNEQFF.

The chain couples TRBV6-5 to TRBJ1-1; D ambiguous. Per the germline V gene, CDR1 is MNHEY and CDR2 is SVGAGI. The CDR3 has 13 residues. V gave up 5 bases and J gave up 1 base, with 8 bases separating them. The CDR3 DNA follows: TGTGCCAGCAGTCCGACGGGGAACACTGAAGCTTTCTTT. It yields the protein CASSPTGNTEAFF.

The rearrangement joins TRBV9 to TRBJ1-1, with 10 bases matching TRBD1. With V trimmed by 4 bases and J by 6 bases, 12 bases remained unmatched. The CDR3 has 16 residues. Germline V gene data show CDR1 as SGDLS and CDR2 as YYNGEE. The chain's CDR3 is CASSSLGQGGFPEAFF. The CDR3 bases are TGTGCCAGCAGCTCTCTAGGACAGGGGGGTTTCCCTGAAGCTTTCTTT.